This T cell receptor (beta chain) was identified during a study of blood T cell repertoires in COVID-19. Overall study context: Sources were T cells, B-cell-depleted T cells, or PBMCs; the material itself was cDNA or gDNA.

Using immunoSEQ multiplex PCR, the repertoire was profiled, and TCRdb retains in-frame clones only, with some absent. Of roughly 250,000 clones listed, about 87% are singletons. The ends were cut back, 1 base at V and 5 bases at J, with 13 bases in the middle. The CDR3 has 15 residues. Germline CDR1 and CDR2: MNHEY and SMNVEV (reference sequence). J is TRBJ2-3 and V is TRBV27; a weak D match, TRBD1 (5 bases). This TCR was sampled from a woman aged 45-65 years who had recovered from COVID-19. Sequencing was performed on PBMCs or T cells enriched from blood (not recorded which). The CDR3 loop reads CASSLWTFLGDTQYF. The DNA of the CDR3 is TGTGCCAGCAGTTTATGGACATTCCTGGGAGATACGCAGTATTTT.